This paragraph covers one T cell receptor (beta chain) sequence. The primer mix had 60 Vbeta and 13 Jbeta primers. Using immunoSEQ multiplex PCR, the repertoire was profiled, and TCRdb retains in-frame clones only, with some absent. The sample lists more than 150,000 clones; 80% were seen once. V was clipped by 3 bases and J by 7 bases; unmatched bases: 14. There are 17 residues in the CDR3. Germline values: CDR1 LNHNV, CDR2 YYDKDF (reference sequence). The data originate from a study of cytomegalovirus exposure and HLA in healthy donors. The chain is built from TRBV15 and TRBJ2-1, with TRBD2 matching 8 bases. The origin of this receptor is a girl aged 5 to 17 in good health and CMV-seropositive. Material: PBMCs. The DNA for the CDR3 is TGTGCCACCAGCAGTCTCGGGGAGGGACTAGGGCGGAATGAGCAGTTCTTC. This sequence encodes CATSSLGEGLGRNEQFF.